This note documents a single T cell receptor (beta chain) sequence. In the study's own analysis: Estimated nucleated cell counts came from reference gene primer amplification. The repertoire was sequenced with immunoSEQ multiplex PCR; TCRdb's copy has only in-frame clones and lacks some. V, J and clone size derive from that table, while D and trimming were established from the DNA sequence. The table shows roughly 260,000 clones, with more than 75% occurring only once. The sample originates from a study of blood T cell repertoires in COVID-19. Across the whole study: Acute-phase and convalescent COVID-19 samples originated in the United States, Italy and Spain. T cells, B-cell-depleted T cells, or PBMCs supplied cDNA or gDNA.

Germline CDR1 and CDR2: PRHDT and FYEKMQ (reference sequence). The CDR3 consists of 19 residues. J lost 0 bases, V lost 5 bases, and 12 bases had no gene match. The material sequenced was peripheral blood. The origin of this receptor is a woman in her forties or fifties with acute or convalescent COVID-19. This rearrangement joins TRBV13 to TRBJ2-3; 12 positions agree with TRBD2. CDR3 DNA sequence: TGTGCCAGCAGCAGTAGTCCCCTAGCGGGAGGGGGGAGCACAGATACGCAGTATTTT. It yields the protein CASSSSPLAGGGSTDTQYF.